Given below is one T cell receptor beta chain in context. What it recognizes is unknown. This sample stems from a study of T cell repertoires in cytomegalovirus infection. Germline values: CDR1 MGHRA, CDR2 YSYEKL. V was trimmed by 0 bases and J by 7 bases, leaving 13 bases between them. The CDR3 runs to 15 residues. TCRdb ran MiXCR on the reads and lists one entry per CDR3 protein. The sample comprises around 750,000 distinct CDR3 sequences, about 30% of which are singletons, and 9.5% to 15% rests with the top ten. The clonotype originates from a human donor in good health (CMV status not recorded). Some clones in this sample may be carry-over from other donors' samples. V usage is TRBV4-1 and J usage is TRBJ2-1; the D is unclear. The sample here was cultured CD8+ T cells from PBMCs, taken from culture after CMV antigen stimulation. In DNA form, the CDR3 reads TGCGCCAGCAGCCAAGATGGGTCAGCAGATAATGAGCAGTTCTTC. Translating it yields CASSQDGSADNEQFF.